Each of the 20 T cell receptor beta chains below was sequenced from the same sample in a study of technical replicates of blood from a handful of donors. Repertoires were generated with immunoSEQ multiplex PCR, while TCRdb's copy carries only in-frame clones and drops some. The table lists about 75,000 clones, 95% to 98% of them singletons. Sample: T cells isolated from PBMCs. Receptors originate from a human donor in good health.

This chain links TRBV28 with TRBJ2-1, with D perhaps TRBD1 (7 bases). Trimming removed 7 bases at V and 6 bases at J, with 19 bases between. Germline loops: CDR1 MDHEN, CDR2 SYDVKM. CDR3 length: 15 amino acids. The CDR3 DNA reads TGTGCCAGCACTTCTCAGGGGGGAAAATTCAATGAGCAGTTCTTC. Translated: CASTSQGGKFNEQFF.

This chain links TRBV9 with TRBJ2-2; D gene uncertain. Trimming cost V 0 bases and J 5 bases, with 5 bases left between them. Germline V gene data show CDR1 as SGDLS and CDR2 as YYNGEE. The length of the CDR3 is 13 residues. CDR3 sequence reads: CASSVAETGELFF. CDR3 nucleotides: TGTGCCAGCAGCGTAGCTGAGACCGGGGAGCTGTTTTTT.

This chain links TRBV9 with TRBJ2-5; weak D call: TRBD1 (6 bases). The CDR3 length is 16 residues. Germline lookup yields CDR1 SGDLS and CDR2 YYNGEE. Trimming removed 0 bases from V and 1 base from J, with 13 bases in between. The CDR3 loop reads CASSVGGLGGQETQYF. The CDR3 nucleotides read TGTGCCAGCAGCGTAGGGGGGCTGGGTGGCCAAGAGACCCAGTACTTC.

The gene calls are TRBV25-1 and TRBJ2-7; 7 bases are a match to TRBD2. The CDR3 has 16 amino acids. Germline CDR1 and CDR2: MGHDK and SYGVNS. After removal of 1 base from V and 5 bases from J, the junction contained 11 bases not matched to a gene. This CDR3 reads CASSESGLLGGNEQYF. The CDR3 DNA follows: TGTGCCAGCAGTGAATCAGGTCTACTCGGGGGGAACGAGCAGTACTTC.

This chain uses TRBV5-1 with TRBJ2-7, with 11 bases aligning to TRBD1. The germline V gene has CDR1 SGHRS and CDR2 YFSETQ. With V trimmed by 2 bases and J by 3 bases, 4 bases remained unmatched. This CDR3 contains 15 residues. CDR3 sequence: CASSLTGTGGYEQYF. The CDR3 DNA sequence: TGCGCCAGCAGCTTAACCGGGACAGGGGGCTACGAGCAGTACTTC. Full variable domain (outside the CDR3, taken from reference TRBV5-1 and TRBJ2-7): KAGVTQTPRYLIKTRGQQVTLSCSPISGHRSVSWYQQTPGQGLQFLFEYFSETQRNKGNFPGRFSGRQFSNSRSEMNVSTLELGDSALYLCASSLTGTGGYEQYFGPGTRLTVT.

The chain couples TRBV6-1 to TRBJ1-1; D remains unclear. Germline V gene sequence: CDR1 MNHNS, CDR2 SASEGT. The CDR3 runs to 14 residues. With 1 base removed from V and 5 bases from J, the gap between germline ends came to 11 bases. CDR3 residues: CASSEDWLRTEAFF. The CDR3 bases are TGTGCCAGCAGTGAAGATTGGTTGCGGACTGAAGCTTTCTTT.

The chain links TRBV6-5 to TRBJ2-6; the D is unclear. The CDR3 is 12 amino acids. V shed 7 bases and J shed 9 bases, with 10 bases lying between them. Germline V gene sequence: CDR1 MNHEY, CDR2 SVGAGI. CDR3 DNA: TGTGCCAGCAAACCGGGTGGCAACGTCCTGACTTTC. It yields the protein CASKPGGNVLTF.

V usage is TRBV9 and J usage is TRBJ2-1; 9 nucleotides align to TRBD1. There are 14 residues in the CDR3. Germline CDR1 and CDR2: SGDLS and YYNGEE. Trimming took 5 bases from V and 4 from J; bases not matched to a gene: 4. CDR3 loop: CASRPGQGYNEQFF. CDR3 nucleotide sequence: TGTGCCAGCAGACCGGGACAGGGTTACAATGAGCAGTTCTTC.

J is TRBJ1-2 and V is TRBV19; no firm D call. With 8 bases removed from V and 7 bases from J, the gap between germline ends came to 8 bases. CDR3 length: 10 amino acids. Germline CDR1 is LNHDA and CDR2 is SQIVND (reference sequence). The DNA of the CDR3 is TGTGCCAGTTATTCGGGTGGCTACACCTTC. This gives the protein CASYSGGYTF.

The chain joins TRBV28 to TRBJ2-7; 8 bases agree with TRBD1. V was clipped by 3 bases and J by 0 bases; unmatched bases: 1. Germline loops: CDR1 MDHEN, CDR2 SYDVKM. This CDR3 is built from 14 residues. CDR3 amino acids: CASSLTGVSYEQYF. The CDR3, as DNA: TGTGCCAGCAGTTTGACAGGGGTCTCCTACGAGCAGTACTTC.

This chain links TRBV30 with TRBJ2-5, with D tentatively TRBD2 (7 bases). Germline lookup yields CDR1 GTSNPN and CDR2 SVGIG (reference sequence). The CDR3 is made up of 13 amino acids. V lost 2 bases, J lost 2 bases, and 9 bases lay in between. For the CDR3, the DNA is TGTGCCTGGAGTAGGGGGGGACAAGAGACCCAGTACTTC. Protein product: CAWSRGGQETQYF.

The J gene is TRBJ2-7, the V gene TRBV7-9; TRBD2 might be the D (6 bases). Trimming pared 3 bases from V and 7 bases from J, leaving 31 bases between. This CDR3 contains 19 residues. The germline CDR1 and CDR2 sequences are SEHNR and FQNEAQ (reference sequence). The CDR3 nucleotides read TGTGCCAGCAGCTTGAATTCACTAGCTACAAATCGGCCCCGGAGGGAGCAGTACTTC. Its protein is CASSLNSLATNRPRREQYF.

This rearrangement joins TRBV6-5 to TRBJ2-7; D is uncertain. This CDR3 is 11 amino acids long. From germline, CDR1 is MNHEY and CDR2 SVGAGI. Trimming shortened V by 6 bases and J by 6 bases, and 9 bases separated the two germline ends. The CDR3 nucleotides read TGTGCCAGCAGAGAAGCTAGCGAGCAGTACTTC. Translating it yields CASREASEQYF.

CDR3 loop: CASSHSNSKRSSYNEQFF. The CDR3 nucleotides are TGCGCCAGCAGCCATTCAAACTCCAAGCGGAGCTCCTACAATGAGCAGTTCTTC. J is TRBJ2-1 and V is TRBV4-1; perhaps TRBD2 as D (5 bases). The ends were cut back, 3 bases at V and 0 bases at J, with 18 bases in the middle. The CDR3 covers 18 residues. CDR1 is MGHRA and CDR2 is YSYEKL in the germline V gene.

The V call is TRBV7-8, the J call TRBJ2-7; D is unresolved. The CDR3 runs to 12 residues. The germline gives CDR1 SGHVS, CDR2 FQNEAQ. V was trimmed by 0 bases and J by 6 bases, leaving 6 bases between them. This CDR3 reads CASSLAPLEQYF. Here the CDR3 DNA reads TGTGCCAGCAGCTTAGCTCCTCTCGAGCAGTACTTC.

The V and J genes are TRBV28 and TRBJ1-6; 8 bases line up with TRBD1. The V gene end was trimmed by 5 bases and the J gene end by 7 bases; junction bases not matched to a gene: 13. This CDR3 region has 17 residues. Germline CDR1 reads MDHEN; CDR2 reads SYDVKM. The CDR3 region has the DNA TGTGCCAGCAGTGGGGCAGGGGGCGCCTCCGGGAATTCACCCCTCCACTTT. Protein sequence: CASSGAGGASGNSPLHF.

The genes are TRBV5-1 and TRBJ1-2; D might be TRBD1 (5 bases). The CDR3 sequence is 14 residues long. Germline lookup yields CDR1 SGHRS and CDR2 YFSETQ. V was clipped by 2 bases and J by 0 bases, with 8 bases between them. The DNA for the CDR3 is TGCGCCAGCAGCTTACCAGGGACTAACTATGGCTACACCTTC. Translated, it gives CASSLPGTNYGYTF.

The rearrangement links TRBV28 to TRBJ2-7; the D gene is possibly TRBD1 (6 bases). The V end was cut by 6 bases, the J end by 6 bases, with 15 bases between. The CDR3 covers 13 residues. Germline V gene lookup returns CDR1 MDHEN and CDR2 SYDVKM. The CDR3 region has the DNA TGTGCCAGCAGAGAAGGGTACAGGGTCGAGCAGTACTTC. Amino acids: CASREGYRVEQYF.

DNA for the CDR3: TGTGCCAGTAGTATAGGGTCGCGGGAGGTCGGGGAGCTGTTTTTT. This sequence encodes CASSIGSREVGELFF. The V gene is TRBV19, the J gene TRBJ2-2; TRBD2 matches 8 bases. Germline values: CDR1 LNHDA, CDR2 SQIVND (reference sequence). Trimming removed 1 base from V and 7 bases from J; junction bases left unmatched: 5. There are 15 residues in the CDR3. Based on the CDR3 plus reference TRBV19 and TRBJ2-2, the full variable domain is DGGITQSPKYLFRKEGQNVTLSCEQNLNHDAMYWYRQDPGQGLRLIYYSQIVNDFQKGDIAEGYSVSREKKESFPLTVTSAQKNPTAFYLCASSIGSREVGELFFGEGSRLTVL.

The V and J genes are TRBV7-8 and TRBJ2-2, with D possibly being TRBD1 (5 bases). From germline, CDR1 is SGHVS and CDR2 FQNEAQ. CDR3 size: 13 residues. Between the trimmed V and J ends, which lost 7 bases and 10 bases, there was a span of 16 bases. The CDR3 DNA sequence: TGTGCCAGCACCGTACGGTGGGGCGAGGAGCTGTTTTTT. Its protein product is CASTVRWGEELFF.